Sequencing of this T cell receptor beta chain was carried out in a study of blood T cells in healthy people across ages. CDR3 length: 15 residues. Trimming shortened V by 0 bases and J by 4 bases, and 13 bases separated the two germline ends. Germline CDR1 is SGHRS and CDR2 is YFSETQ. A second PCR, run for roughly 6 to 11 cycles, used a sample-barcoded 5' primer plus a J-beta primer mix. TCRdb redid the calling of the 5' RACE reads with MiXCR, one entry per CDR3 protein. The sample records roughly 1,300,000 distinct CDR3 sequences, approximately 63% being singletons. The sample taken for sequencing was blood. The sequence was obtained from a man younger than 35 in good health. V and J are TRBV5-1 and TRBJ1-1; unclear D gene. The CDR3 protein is CASSLGTLEGTEAFF. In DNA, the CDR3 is TGCGCCAGCAGCTTGGGAACCCTAGAGGGCACTGAAGCTTTCTTT.